This record concerns one TCR beta chain sequence. Its antigen is as yet unknown. Germline V lookup: CDR1 SGHKS, CDR2 YYEKEE (reference sequence). The CDR3 totals 15 residues. The sample comes from a study of T cells expressing NK-cell markers. Whole-study context: Cells sorted as CD3+CD56+NKG2C+, CD3+CD56+NKG2C- and CD3+CD56-NKG2C+ T cells supplied the TCR beta repertoires. The sequencing cohort of eight donors included seven HCMV-seropositive individuals and one seronegative individual.

UMIs were included in TCR beta cDNA generated by 5'RACE template switching. Each CDR3 protein gets one entry in TCRdb, which reprocessed the 5' RACE reads and gives no DNA. The repertoire table contains 150,000 or so distinct CDR3 sequences. Study-wide results and limits: There were a few donors in whom these clonotypes also led the CD3+CD56-NKG2C+ fraction.

Sequenced sample: blood T cells: a sorted CD56 or NKG2C T cell subset, CD4+ or CD8+ T cells, or bulk PBMC T cells (not recorded which). This clonotype was obtained from a woman in her fifties or sixties in good health. The J gene is TRBJ2-1, the V gene TRBV5-5. CDR3 residues: CASSLTRGLLNEQFF.